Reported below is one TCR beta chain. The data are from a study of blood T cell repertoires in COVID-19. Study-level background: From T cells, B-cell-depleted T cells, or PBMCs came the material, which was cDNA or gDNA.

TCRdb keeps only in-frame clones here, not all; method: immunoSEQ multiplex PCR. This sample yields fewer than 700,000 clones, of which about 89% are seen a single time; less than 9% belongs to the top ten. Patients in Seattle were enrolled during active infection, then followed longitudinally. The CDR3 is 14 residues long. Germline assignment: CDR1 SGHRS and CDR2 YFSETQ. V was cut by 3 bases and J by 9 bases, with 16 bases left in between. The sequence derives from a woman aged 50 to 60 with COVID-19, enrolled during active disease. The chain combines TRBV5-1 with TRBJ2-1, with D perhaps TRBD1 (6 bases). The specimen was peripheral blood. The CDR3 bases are TGCGCCAGCAGCTGGGGGCAGGGTCAGGGTGAGCAGTTCTTC. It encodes CASSWGQGQGEQFF.